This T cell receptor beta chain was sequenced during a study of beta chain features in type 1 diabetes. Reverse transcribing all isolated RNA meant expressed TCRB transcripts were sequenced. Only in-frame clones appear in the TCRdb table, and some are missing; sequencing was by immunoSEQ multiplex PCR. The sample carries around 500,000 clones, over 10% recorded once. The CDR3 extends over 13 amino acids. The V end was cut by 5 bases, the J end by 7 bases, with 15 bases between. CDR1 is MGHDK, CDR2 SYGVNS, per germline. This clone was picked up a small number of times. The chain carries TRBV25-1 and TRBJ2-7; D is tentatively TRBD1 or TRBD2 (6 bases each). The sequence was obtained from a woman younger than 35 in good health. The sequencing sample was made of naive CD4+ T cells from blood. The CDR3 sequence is CASSPYRGREQYV. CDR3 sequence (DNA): TGTGCCAGCAGTCCGTATAGGGGGAGGGAGCAGTACGTC.